This T cell receptor beta chain was sequenced during a study of shared clonotypes between healthy human individuals. In the study overall: CD4 naive and memory got three plates each, CD8 naive two, CD8 memory one.

The study drew its donors from healthy HIV-negative adults without recent acute infections or vaccinations. In germline, CDR1 is SEHNR, CDR2 FQNEAQ (reference sequence). V shed 3 bases and J 4 bases; nucleotides not matched to a gene: 0. This CDR3 spans 14 amino acids. This table comes from immunoSEQ multiplex PCR, and its TCRdb copy is limited to in-frame clones, with some not included. The sample has about 110,000 clones, about 70% seen once. The J gene is TRBJ2-1, the V gene TRBV7-9; TRBD2 matches 10 bases. The source of this sequence is a woman in her thirties in good health. Sequencing used memory CD8+ T cells sorted from blood. Subset: CD45RO+ cells pooled with CCR7-negative TemRA cells. The CDR3 reads CASSLTSGYNEQFF. Here the CDR3 DNA reads TGTGCCAGCAGCTTGACTAGCGGGTACAATGAGCAGTTCTTC.